One and the same sample provided the 19 T cell receptor beta chains below, sequenced in a study of cytomegalovirus exposure and HLA in healthy donors. Researchers ran the PCR with 60 Vbeta and 13 Jbeta primers. TCRdb's table, derived via immunoSEQ multiplex PCR, lists solely in-frame clones and lacks some. Its listing shows under 90,000 clones. Specimen: PBMCs. Receptors originate from a female donor in good health and CMV-seropositive.

As regards this clone: The sample contains more than one DNA sequence encoding this CDR3. The rearrangement uses TRBV28 and TRBJ2-3, with D possibly matching TRBD2 (5 bases). This CDR3 region has 15 residues. The V and J ends lost 6 bases and 2 bases respectively, with 15 bases between them. Per germline, CDR1 MDHEN and CDR2 SYDVKM. CDR3 bases: TGTGCCAGCAGCTTACCGAGCGGTCTCACAGATACGCAGTATTTT. Its translation is CASSLPSGLTDTQYF.

The rearrangement uses TRBV6-5 and TRBJ2-3, with TRBD1 identical over 11 bases. V shed 4 bases, J shed 6 bases, and the junction held 6 bases outside the gene matches. This CDR3 is 15 amino acids long. CDR1 is MNHEY and CDR2 is SVGAGI in the germline V gene. CDR3 coding DNA: TGTGCCAGCAGTTCCGCAGGACAGGGGGCTGATACGCAGTATTTT. Translation: CASSSAGQGADTQYF.

DNA for the CDR3: TGCAGCGTTCGGACTGTCTACGAGCAGTACTTC. Its translation is CSVRTVYEQYF. V gene TRBV29-1 combines with J gene TRBJ2-7; tentative D call: TRBD2 (5 bases). Germline CDR1 is SQVTM and CDR2 is ANQGSEA. The V gene lost 5 bases and the J gene lost 3 bases, with 8 bases spanning the gap. The CDR3 has 11 residues.

V gene TRBV27 combines with J gene TRBJ2-2; D is unresolved. The CDR3 covers 12 residues. Germline CDR1 and CDR2: MNHEY and SMNVEV (reference sequence). Trimming removed 5 bases at V and 2 bases at J, with 3 bases between. The CDR3 protein is CASSQNTGELFF. As DNA, the CDR3 is TGTGCCAGCAGTCAAAACACCGGGGAGCTGTTTTTT.

This sequence joins TRBV5-4 and TRBJ2-5, with 9 bases lining up with TRBD1. Germline V gene lookup returns CDR1 SGHNT and CDR2 YYREEE (reference sequence). The CDR3 is 13 amino acids. V was pared by 4 bases and J by 6 bases, with 4 bases of the junction left unmatched. The CDR3 DNA is TGTGCCAGCAGCCCGGACAGGGGACAGACCCAGTACTTC. This translates into CASSPDRGQTQYF.

V is TRBV11-2 and J is TRBJ2-4, with 12 bases aligning to TRBD2. Germline CDR1 and CDR2: SGHAT and FQNNGV. With V trimmed by 3 bases and J by 4 bases, 4 bases remained unmatched. The CDR3 runs 16 residues. In DNA, the CDR3 is TGTGCCAGCAGCTTGACTAGCGGGGGAACTAAAAACATTCAGTACTTC. The encoded protein is CASSLTSGGTKNIQYF. Full variable domain (outside the CDR3, taken from reference TRBV11-2 and TRBJ2-4): EAGVAQSPRYKIIEKRQSVAFWCNPISGHATLYWYQQILGQGPKLLIQFQNNGVVDDSQLPKDRFSAERLKGVDSTLKIQPAKLEDSAVYLCASSLTSGGTKNIQYFGAGTRLSVL.

This chain joins TRBV5-1 and TRBJ2-3; TRBD2 is a possible D gene (5 bases). Germline V lookup: CDR1 SGHRS, CDR2 YFSETQ. CDR3 length: 18 residues. V lost 2 bases and J 2 bases, leaving 21 bases between the germline ends. The chain's CDR3 is CASSFNSVVGWDTDTQYF. DNA of the CDR3: TGCGCCAGCAGCTTTAATAGCGTTGTGGGTTGGGACACAGATACGCAGTATTTT.

The rearrangement uses TRBV19 and TRBJ2-7, with 9 nucleotides matching TRBD1. The trim removed 6 bases at V and 7 bases at J, leaving 10 bases unmatched. The CDR3 runs to 14 residues. Germline loops: CDR1 LNHDA, CDR2 SQIVND (reference sequence). The CDR3 reads CASSTMGQGEEQYF. CDR3 sequence (DNA): TGTGCCAGTAGCACAATGGGACAGGGTGAAGAGCAGTACTTC.

The V and J genes are TRBV19 and TRBJ1-1, with D unclear. V was clipped by 1 base and J by 6 bases, with 12 bases between them. Germline CDR1 LNHDA, CDR2 SQIVND (reference sequence). The CDR3 has 14 amino acids. CDR3 residues: CASSIGGGGAEAFF. CDR3 nucleotide sequence: TGTGCCAGTAGTATAGGCGGTGGCGGAGCTGAAGCTTTCTTT.

The chain recombines TRBV6-5 with TRBJ2-7; tentatively, D is TRBD1 (6 bases). Looked up from germline, CDR1 is MNHEY and CDR2 is SVGAGI. With 6 bases removed from V and 2 bases from J, the gap between germline ends came to 14 bases. This CDR3 region has 14 residues. This CDR3 reads CASRADRDAYEQYF. CDR3 DNA sequence: TGTGCCAGCAGGGCGGACAGAGACGCCTACGAGCAGTACTTC.

The chain carries TRBV9 and TRBJ2-1; a weak D match, TRBD2 (5 bases). V lost 3 bases and J lost 0, with 13 bases in between. CDR1 and CDR2 from the germline V gene are SGDLS and YYNGEE. This CDR3 is built from 16 residues. The CDR3: CASSAGSDTSYNEQFF. In DNA, the CDR3 is TGTGCCAGCAGCGCGGGAAGTGATACCTCCTACAATGAGCAGTTCTTC.

V gene TRBV7-9 combines with J gene TRBJ1-3; 9 nucleotides align to TRBD1. CDR3 length equals 18 residues. Unmatched junction bases numbered 11, after V lost 3 bases and J lost 2 bases. Germline V CDR1 and CDR2: SEHNR, FQNEAQ (reference sequence). This CDR3 reads CASSFLNTTGGTGNTIYF. CDR3 in DNA: TGTGCCAGCAGCTTTCTTAATACCACAGGGGGCACTGGAAACACCATATATTTT.

This chain joins TRBV11-2 and TRBJ1-4; TRBD1 aligns across 10 bases. V was pared by 3 bases and J by 10 bases, with 8 bases of the junction left unmatched. The CDR3 loop spans 15 amino acids. Per germline, CDR1 SGHAT and CDR2 FQNNGV. CDR3 region: CASSFTTGGIGKLFF. CDR3 coding DNA: TGTGCCAGCAGCTTCACGACAGGGGGCATCGGAAAACTGTTTTTT.

V and J are TRBV5-1 and TRBJ1-5; no definite D call. Trimming removed 4 bases from V and 7 bases from J, with 12 bases in between. The CDR3 is 13 residues long. CDR1 is SGHRS and CDR2 is YFSETQ in the germline V gene. The chain's CDR3 is CASSVDPTQPQHF. The CDR3 DNA reads as TGCGCCAGCAGCGTAGATCCTACCCAGCCCCAGCATTTT.

This chain uses TRBV19 with TRBJ2-5; D is perhaps TRBD1 (5 bases). Germline CDR1 LNHDA, CDR2 SQIVND (reference sequence). The CDR3 consists of 14 residues. With 6 bases removed from V and 6 bases from J, the gap between germline ends came to 17 bases. The CDR3 sequence is CASSPRDVKKTQYF. DNA for the CDR3: TGTGCCAGTAGCCCCAGGGATGTTAAGAAGACCCAGTACTTC.

V usage is TRBV9 and J usage is TRBJ1-6, with D perhaps TRBD1 (6 bases). CDR3 length: 14 amino acids. Germline CDR1 is SGDLS and CDR2 is YYNGEE. V was cut by 3 bases and J by 4 bases, with 8 bases left in between. The CDR3 sequence: CASSAQGYNSPLHF. The DNA of the CDR3 is TGTGCCAGCAGCGCGCAGGGGTATAATTCACCCCTCCACTTT. Full variable domain (outside the CDR3, taken from reference TRBV9 and TRBJ1-6): DSGVTQTPKHLITATGQRVTLRCSPRSGDLSVYWYQQSLDQGLQFLIQYYNGEERAKGNILERFSAQQFPDLHSELNLSSLELGDSALYFCASSAQGYNSPLHFGNGTRLTVT.

V is TRBV6-5 and J is TRBJ2-7, with D maybe TRBD1 (5 bases). V shed 2 bases and J shed 0 bases, with 11 bases lying between them. Per germline, CDR1 MNHEY and CDR2 SVGAGI. The length of the CDR3 is 15 residues. The CDR3 bases are TGTGCCAGCAGTTACGGGCCAGGGTTCTCCTACGAGCAGTACTTC. It specifies CASSYGPGFSYEQYF.

V and J are TRBV30 and TRBJ2-2, with 11 bases identical to TRBD2. The CDR3 covers 16 residues. Germline V CDR1 and CDR2: GTSNPN, SVGIG (reference sequence). The V and J ends lost 3 bases and 2 bases, in that order; junction bases with no gene match: 5. In DNA, the CDR3 is TGTGCCTGGAGGGGGGGACTAGCGGATAACACCGGGGAGCTGTTTTTT. Translation: CAWRGGLADNTGELFF. Full variable domain (rest looked up from reference TRBV30 and TRBJ2-2): SQTIHQWPATLVQPVGSPLSLECTVEGTSNPNLYWYRQAAGRGLQLLFYSVGIGQISSEVPQNLSASRPQDRQFILSSKKLLLSDSGFYLCAWRGGLADNTGELFFGEGSRLTVL.

The genes are TRBV6-1 and TRBJ2-7; weak D call: TRBD1 (7 bases). This CDR3 has 12 residues. Trimming shortened V by 6 bases and J by 7 bases, and 13 bases separated the two germline ends. Germline CDR1 and CDR2: MNHNS and SASEGT. CDR3: CASREGAREQYF. In DNA form, the CDR3 reads TGTGCCAGCAGGGAGGGGGCCCGGGAGCAGTACTTC.